Listed below are T cell receptor beta chains from one sample, sequenced in a study of cytomegalovirus exposure and HLA in healthy donors. This table comes from immunoSEQ multiplex PCR, and its TCRdb copy is limited to in-frame clones, with some not included. Of 62,000 or so clones listed, around 87% are singletons. The sequenced sample was PBMCs. These TCRs come from a man younger than 35 in good health and CMV-seronegative. CDR3s include the opening cysteine and the closing phenylalanine or tryptophan. A D gene is named only where the DNA matches it firmly. Some rows have no size entry. The others give once, few or many, or a class for an expanded clone.

CDR3 length	V gene	D gene	clone size	J gene	CDR3 protein	CDR3 DNA
14	TRBV13	.	.	TRBJ2-7	CASSTRTVSYEQYF	TGTGCCAGCAGCACCAGGACTGTTTCCTACGAGCAGTACTTC
18	TRBV13	TRBD2	.	TRBJ2-1	CASSPRGRGTSGWNEQFF	TGTGCCAGCAGCCCCCGAGGCCGGGGGACTAGCGGCTGGAATGAGCAGTTCTTC
15	TRBV25-1	.	.	TRBJ1-4	CASSEWGGTDEKLFF	TGTGCCAGCAGTGAGTGGGGCGGGACTGATGAAAAACTGTTTTTT
13	TRBV7-9	.	.	TRBJ1-1	CASSSTGNTEAFF	TGTGCCAGCAGCTCTACAGGGAACACTGAAGCTTTCTTT
15	TRBV9	TRBD2	.	TRBJ2-1	CASSVVSGVDNEQFF	TGTGCCAGCAGCGTAGTTAGCGGGGTAGATAATGAGCAGTTCTTC
15	TRBV9	.	.	TRBJ2-5	CASSGTGWPGETQYF	TGTGCCAGCAGCGGAACAGGGTGGCCGGGAGAGACCCAGTACTTC
14	TRBV5-1	.	few	TRBJ1-1	CASSLGQVFTEAFF	TGCGCCAGCAGCTTGGGCCAGGTGTTCACTGAAGCTTTCTTT
13	TRBV29-1	TRBD2	.	TRBJ2-2	CSFAGANTGELFF	TGCAGTTTCGCGGGGGCGAACACCGGGGAGCTGTTTTTT
15	TRBV28	TRBD1	.	TRBJ2-7	CASSQFGTVFQSQYF	TGTGCCAGCAGTCAATTCGGGACAGTCTTTCAATCTCAGTACTTC
14	TRBV11-2	.	.	TRBJ1-1	CASSFSGADTEAFF	TGTGCCAGCAGCTTCAGCGGGGCGGACACTGAAGCTTTCTTT
16	TRBV7-9	TRBD1	.	TRBJ1-4	CASSLGQLATNEKLFF	TGTGCCAGCAGCTTGGGACAGCTCGCAACTAATGAAAAACTGTTTTTT
11	TRBV20-1	.	.	TRBJ1-2	CSQNRDYGYTF	TGCAGTCAAAACAGGGATTATGGCTACACCTTC
14	TRBV6-1	TRBD1	once	TRBJ1-5	CASRGGTGNQPQHF	TGTGCCAGCAGGGGGGGGACAGGGAATCAGCCCCAGCATTTT
15	TRBV6-5	.	few	TRBJ2-2	CASSYSPVLNGELFF	TGTGCCAGCAGTTACTCGCCCGTACTAAACGGGGAGCTGTTTTTT
16	TRBV2	TRBD1	once	TRBJ2-7	CASRGTGASGFYEQYF	TGTGCCAGCAGGGGGACAGGGGCGTCTGGTTTCTACGAGCAGTACTTC